Presented here are 5 T cell receptor beta chains from one specimen sequenced in a study of cytomegalovirus exposure and HLA in healthy donors. PCR was performed using 60 Vbeta and 13 Jbeta primers. Only in-frame clones appear in the TCRdb table, and some are missing; sequencing was by immunoSEQ multiplex PCR. This repertoire shows over 150,000 clones, roughly 85% found once; its top ten account for 0.65% to 0.9%. The sample consisted of PBMCs. The receptors come from a woman between 25 and 40 years old in good health and CMV-seronegative.

This clone came up once. The chain joins TRBV18 to TRBJ1-2, with 12 nucleotides matching TRBD1. CDR1 and CDR2 (germline): KGHSH, LQKENI. The V segment lost 1 base and the J segment 3 bases; nucleotides outside the gene matches: 6. The length of the CDR3 is 17 residues. CDR3 in amino acids: CASSPLGTGGSDYGYTF. CDR3 sequence (DNA): TGTGCCAGCTCACCACTCGGGACAGGGGGCAGCGACTATGGCTACACCTTC.

This clone was recorded only once. J is TRBJ2-5 and V is TRBV18; no reliable D call. Trimming removed 0 bases at V and 5 bases at J, with 13 bases between. The CDR3 has 15 residues. Germline V gene lookup returns CDR1 KGHSH and CDR2 LQKENI. CDR3 nucleotide sequence: TGTGCCAGCTCACCACCGGGTTGGTTGAGGGAGACCCAGTACTTC. It translates to CASSPPGWLRETQYF.

The V and J genes are TRBV28 and TRBJ1-2; weak D call: TRBD1 (5 bases). This CDR3 contains 13 residues. The V and J ends lost 3 bases and 4 bases respectively, with 9 bases between them. The germline V gene encodes CDR1 MDHEN and CDR2 SYDVKM. CDR3 nucleotide sequence: TGTGCCAGCAGTTTGGGGCAGGGCTATGGCTACACCTTC. This sequence encodes CASSLGQGYGYTF.

The V call is TRBV4-3, the J call TRBJ2-3, with 11 bases that match TRBD2. Per the germline V gene, CDR1 is LGHNA and CDR2 is YSLEER. The CDR3 is 17 residues long. V shed 1 base, J shed 6 bases, and the junction held 9 bases outside the gene matches. The CDR3 loop reads CASSQGSLAGGSDTQYF. CDR3 DNA: TGCGCCAGCAGCCAAGGTAGTCTAGCGGGGGGTTCGGATACGCAGTATTTT.

The DNA of the CDR3 is TGTGCCAGCAGCTCCCGGGTAGCGGGGACGGACGAGCAGTACTTC. Encoded protein: CASSSRVAGTDEQYF. V gene TRBV7-9 combines with J gene TRBJ2-7, with TRBD2 matching over 8 bases. The germline gives CDR1 SEHNR, CDR2 FQNEAQ (reference sequence). This CDR3 contains 15 residues. With V trimmed by 4 bases and J by 5 bases, 10 bases remained unmatched.